The clone carrying this T cell receptor beta chain was seen ten or more times. Its target is unknown. Germline trimming cut 6 bases from V and 6 bases from J; bases unmatched to any gene: 6. The germline V gene has CDR1 MNHEY and CDR2 SVGAGI. CDR3 length: 13 residues. The source of the sample is a study of T cells in Graves' hyperthyroidism and ophthalmopathy. Study-wide results and limits: Most expanded thyroid clonotypes above 0.001 recurred in blood.

Amplification yielded TCR beta CDR3 regions, with RNA transcripts as the source. The primer set for the first-round RT-PCR of the TCR CDR3 was HTBI. TCRdb called the multiplex PCR reads again in MiXCR, with one record for every CDR3 protein. The sample has under 400,000 distinct CDR3 sequences, over 15% seen once. Sequenced input: blood. The TCR sequence derives from a woman in her forties with Graves' ophthalmopathy. This rearrangement joins TRBV6-5 to TRBJ1-2; the match to TRBD1 covers 8 bases. CDR3 loop: CASRRTGGHGYTF. The CDR3, as DNA: TGTGCCAGCAGACGAACAGGGGGTCATGGCTACACCTTC.